This T cell receptor beta chain was identified in a study of CD8 T cells in Susac syndrome. This CDR3 region has 14 residues. V dropped 3 bases and J dropped 5 bases, with 13 bases sitting between them. With random hexamers, reverse transcription was performed on about 0.45 to 1 ug of RNA. TCRdb re-called the immunoSEQ multiplex PCR reads through MiXCR, storing one row per CDR3 protein. The profile shows roughly 250,000 distinct CDR3 sequences, 90% to 96% of them singletons. As judged by recently defined diagnostic criteria, patients with Susac syndrome had definite or probable disease. The gene calls are TRBV12-3 or TRBV12-4 and TRBJ1-1; the D gene is possibly TRBD1 (6 bases). The TCR was taken from a human donor with Susac syndrome. Sequencing used CD4+ T cells from PBMCs. DNA for the CDR3: TGTGCCAGCAGTTTGTCGGGGGCTCGAACTGAAGCTTTCTTT. The encoded protein is CASSLSGARTEAFF.